This T cell receptor beta chain stems from a study of response to subunit inactivated influenza vaccine. In its sample, this clonotype was seen a few times. Antigen unknown. Germline V gene lookup returns CDR1 SGHAT and CDR2 FQDESV (reference sequence). The CDR3 covers 19 residues. Unmatched junction bases numbered 17, after V lost 5 bases and J lost 8 bases. Findings and caveats of the study: Few additional T cells are recruited per seasonal influenza vaccination, authors suggested.

A single record per CDR3 protein comes from TCRdb applying MiXCR to the RT-PCR reads. The profile shows 540,000 or so distinct CDR3 sequences, 13% of them singletons. The TCR originated in a man aged 45-65 years who received an inactivated influenza vaccine. The sample here was PBMCs from blood, taken roughly 46 days after vaccination. The chain couples TRBV11-1 to TRBJ2-3; the match to TRBD2 covers 15 bases. The DNA for the CDR3 is TGTGCCAGCAGCCCCAGGACTAGCGGGGGGGCCCCAAATCGCGGTACGCAGTATTTT. Protein: CASSPRTSGGAPNRGTQYF.